This entry is about one T cell receptor beta chain. V was trimmed by 5 bases and J by 10 bases, leaving 21 bases between them. This CDR3 spans 15 amino acids. In germline, CDR1 is PRHDT, CDR2 FYEKMQ (reference sequence). The data were taken from a study of cytomegalovirus exposure and HLA in healthy donors. The PCR had 60 Vbeta and 13 Jbeta primers. The data were produced by immunoSEQ multiplex PCR, yet TCRdb's version contains in-frame clones alone and is incomplete. The sample has tens of thousands of clones. The origin of this receptor is a man aged 50 or older in good health and CMV-seropositive. The chain has TRBV13 and TRBJ2-1; perhaps TRBD2 as D (5 bases). The sample taken for sequencing was PBMCs. The chain's CDR3 is CASSDYGSSLAEQFF. The DNA for the CDR3 is TGTGCCAGCAGCGACTATGGGTCCAGCCTTGCGGAGCAGTTCTTC.